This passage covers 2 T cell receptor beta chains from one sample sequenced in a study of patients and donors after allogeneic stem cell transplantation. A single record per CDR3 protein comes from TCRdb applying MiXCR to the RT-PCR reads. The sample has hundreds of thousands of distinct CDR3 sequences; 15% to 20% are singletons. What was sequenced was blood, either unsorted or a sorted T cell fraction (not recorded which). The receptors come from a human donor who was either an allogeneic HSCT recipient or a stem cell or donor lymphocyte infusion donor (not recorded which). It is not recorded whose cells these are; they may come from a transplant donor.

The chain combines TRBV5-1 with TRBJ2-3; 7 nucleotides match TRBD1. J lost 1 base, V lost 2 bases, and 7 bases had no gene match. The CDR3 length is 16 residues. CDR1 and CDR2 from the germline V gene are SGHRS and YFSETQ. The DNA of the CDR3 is TGCGCCAGCAGCTTATCAGGGGGACAGCGCACAGATACGCAGTATTTT. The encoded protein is CASSLSGGQRTDTQYF.

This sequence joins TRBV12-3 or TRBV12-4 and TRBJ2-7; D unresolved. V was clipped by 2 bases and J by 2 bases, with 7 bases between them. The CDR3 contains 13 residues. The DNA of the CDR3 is TGTGCCAGCAGTTTAAGGGCCACCTACGAGCAGTACTTC. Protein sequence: CASSLRATYEQYF.